The 11 T cell receptor beta chains below all came from one sample that was sequenced in a study of T cell responses to AZD1222 COVID-19 vaccine. The protocol was immunoSEQ multiplex PCR, while the TCRdb copy is restricted to in-frame clones and leaves out a portion. The sample has some 120,000 clones, approximately 85% seen once. Sequencing was performed on peripheral blood, taken on day 0 of AZD1222 vaccination. These receptors all come from an adult in good health.

The rearrangement uses TRBV7-2 and TRBJ1-1, with D perhaps matching TRBD1 (6 bases). The CDR3 is 15 amino acids. V lost 10 bases to trimming and J lost 0 bases, with 18 bases between them. The germline CDR1 and CDR2 sequences are SGHTA and FQGNSA. CDR3 DNA: TGTGCCACCGCGAGAGACAGGTCATTGAACACTGAAGCTTTCTTT. Translating gives CATARDRSLNTEAFF. Supplemented by reference TRBV7-2 and TRBJ1-1, the full variable domain reads GAGVSQSPSNKVTEKGKDVELRCDPISGHTALYWYRQSLGQGLEFLIYFQGNSAPDKSGLPSDRFSAERTGGSVSTLTIQRTQQEDSAVYLCATARDRSLNTEAFFGQGTRLTVV.

The genes are TRBV7-2 and TRBJ2-3; maybe TRBD2 (6 bases). The CDR3 runs to 15 residues. Trimming cost V 5 bases and J 2 bases, with 14 bases left between them. Germline lookup yields CDR1 SGHTA and CDR2 FQGNSA. The CDR3 DNA sequence: TGTGCCAGCAGCCTTTCCGGGACTCCCACAGATACGCAGTATTTT. Translation: CASSLSGTPTDTQYF.

This rearrangement joins TRBV7-2 to TRBJ2-3; TRBD2 matches at 12 bases. J lost 2 bases, V lost 5 bases, and 8 bases had no gene match. Germline V gives CDR1 SGHTA, CDR2 FQGNSA. The CDR3 sequence is 17 residues long. DNA for the CDR3: TGTGCCAGCAGCCTCGATGGACTAGCGGGGATCACAGATACGCAGTATTTT. It yields the protein CASSLDGLAGITDTQYF.

The V and J genes are TRBV29-1 and TRBJ2-7, with a possible D match to TRBD1 (6 bases). Trimming pared 4 bases from V and 2 bases from J, leaving 12 bases between. This CDR3 has 13 amino acids. Germline CDR1 reads SQVTM; CDR2 reads ANQGSEA. For the CDR3, the DNA is TGCAGCGTTGGACAGGTTGAGACCTACGAGCAGTACTTC. This encodes CSVGQVETYEQYF.

This sequence joins TRBV24-1 and TRBJ2-7, with D possibly TRBD2 on 6 matching bases. Germline assignment: CDR1 KGHDR and CDR2 SFDVKD. V dropped 7 bases and J dropped 2 bases, with 20 bases sitting between them. This CDR3 region has 16 residues. CDR3 sequence reads: CATSAGNAGSPYEQYF. DNA for the CDR3: TGTGCCACCAGCGCGGGGAACGCTGGTTCTCCCTACGAGCAGTACTTC.

This chain connects TRBV21-1 to TRBJ1-1; the listed D gene, TRBD1, was not tested against the DNA. TRBV21-1 is a pseudogene. The CDR3 totals 18 residues. CDR3 coding DNA: TGTGCCAGCAGCACAAGATGGACAGTCTCAATCATGAACACTGAAGCTTTCTTT. Amino acids: CASSTRWTVSIMNTEAFF.

The CDR3 here is CASSLGPTGNYGYTF. The CDR3 region has the DNA TGTGCCAGCAGCTTGGGTCCCACGGGGAACTATGGCTACACCTTC. J is TRBJ1-2 and V is TRBV5-5; no definite D call. Trimming cost V 0 bases and J 2 bases, with 11 bases left between them. The V gene's germline CDR1 is SGHKS and CDR2 YYEKEE (reference sequence). There are 15 residues in the CDR3.

The chain is built from TRBV18 and TRBJ2-7; D is uncertain. Deletions cut 2 bases from V and 3 bases from J, with 8 bases between. The CDR3 spans 13 residues. Germline V gene data show CDR1 as KGHSH and CDR2 as LQKENI. CDR3 protein: CASSPGSGYEQYF. The CDR3 nucleotides read TGTGCCAGCTCACCAGGTAGTGGCTACGAGCAGTACTTC. Filled out from reference TRBV18 and TRBJ2-7, the complete variable domain reads NAGVMQNPRHLVRRRGQEARLRCSPMKGHSHVYWYRQLPEEGLKFMVYLQKENIIDESGMPKERFSAEFPKEGPSILRIQQVVRGDSAAYFCASSPGSGYEQYFGPGTRLTVT.

The genes are TRBV15 and TRBJ2-5; TRBD1 might be the D (6 bases). The V gene lost 5 bases and the J gene lost 0 bases, with 19 bases spanning the gap. This CDR3 has 17 amino acids. CDR1 LNHNV and CDR2 YYDKDF come from the germline V gene (reference sequence). The CDR3 loop is CATSPPVSGQYQETQYF. CDR3 bases: TGTGCCACCAGCCCCCCTGTGAGCGGACAGTACCAAGAGACCCAGTACTTC.

The V and J genes are TRBV28 and TRBJ2-7; 7 bases fit TRBD1. The CDR3 totals 12 residues. Germline-derived CDR1 and CDR2 are MDHEN and SYDVKM. Trimming cost V 4 bases and J 5 bases; bases outside gene matches: 2. The CDR3 sequence is CASSSDRDEQYF. Here the CDR3 DNA reads TGTGCCAGCAGTTCTGACAGGGACGAGCAGTACTTC.

The J gene is TRBJ1-5, the V gene TRBV10-3; D uncertain. The CDR3 consists of 14 residues. The V end lost 4 bases, the J end lost 1 base, and 8 bases lay between the germline ends. Germline-derived CDR1 and CDR2 are ENHRY and SYGVKD. The CDR3 loop reads CAISGGGSNQPQHF. CDR3 DNA: TGTGCCATCAGTGGGGGTGGAAGCAATCAGCCCCAGCATTTT.